A single T cell receptor beta chain is shown here with its context. Its target antigen remains unknown. Base qualities are not provided; no much larger clone lies one nucleotide away. Sequencing used an Illumina HiSeq 2500. TCR beta libraries were prepared by quantitative 5'-RACE with molecular barcodes. The original pipeline was this. Disease-linked TCR variants were identified with a new computational method built on a probabilistic model of VDJ rearrangement. TCRdb took the public reads, trimmed them with fastp at Q25, ran MiXCR for clone calling and kept in-frame beta chains. Identical CDR3 proteins give one entry, which carries the most common genes and DNA. None of the V and J calls come from the authors' own analysis; TCRdb made them. The sample table contains about 160,000 distinct CDR3 sequences; only one count was recorded for 8.5% to 10% of them. Together, the top ten hold about 16% of the sample.

This sample was included in a study of CD8 T cells in ankylosing spondylitis (dated by TCRdb to 2017 to 2019). Regarding the study in general: To find TCR variants linked to disease, the study profiled T cell receptor beta repertoires in ankylosing spondylitis patients and healthy donors. Samples of peripheral blood were taken, and for ankylosing spondylitis patients, synovial fluid was collected as well. The full study cohort was made up of over 20 ankylosing spondylitis patients and 108 healthy donors. What the authors observed across the whole study: The disease-linked clones were reported to be significantly enriched in matched synovial fluid samples from ankylosing spondylitis patients. Some motif variants were previously reported in synovial fluid and blood of reactive arthritis patients, suggesting common disease-initiation mechanisms. The disease-linked clones had a CD8+ phenotype and were found at relatively low frequencies in peripheral blood. Blood from ankylosing spondylitis patients appeared to be characterized by a TCR beta motif made up of under ten highly homologous amino acid variants.

According to the germline V gene, CDR1 reads MDHEN and CDR2 reads SYDVKM. Unmatched junction bases come to 8, with V trimmed by 3 bases and J by 3 bases. From the cysteine up to the phenylalanine, the CDR3 has a length of 16 residues. The only DNA kept is the CDR3, 48 bases in frame from the first base. The source is a female donor with ankylosing spondylitis or in good health (not recorded which). Recombination joined TRBV28 with TRBJ2-7, and 10 bases in between align with TRBD2. The sample taken for sequencing was blood, either unsorted or a sorted T cell fraction (not recorded which). The DNA sequence is TGTGCCAGCAGTTTCGATAGCGGGAGGAGGTTCTACGAGCAGTACTTC. It encodes CASSFDSGRRFYEQYF.